The subject of this entry is one T cell receptor (beta chain). The source of the sample is a study of CD8 T cells in Susac syndrome. Random hexamers served to reverse transcribe roughly 0.5 to 1 ug RNA. The authors amplified TCR beta CDR3 across 54 Vbeta and 13 Jbeta using immunoSEQ multiplex PCR. TCRdb fed the immunoSEQ multiplex PCR reads into MiXCR, producing one record per CDR3 protein. The sample gives over 150,000 distinct CDR3 sequences, approximately 95% of which show up once; approximately 0.12% is in the top ten. Germline V gene data show CDR1 as GTSNPN and CDR2 as SVGIG (reference sequence). Trimming shortened V by 4 bases and J by 2 bases, and 20 bases separated the two germline ends. The CDR3 runs to 16 residues.

Sequencing was performed on CD4+ T cells from PBMCs. The receptor was isolated from a human donor with Susac syndrome. This chain links TRBV30 with TRBJ1-2; D may be TRBD1 (6 bases). Written as DNA, the CDR3 is TGTGCCTGGAACCCCACTCATCGAACAGGGAACTATGGCTACACCTTC. Translation gives CAWNPTHRTGNYGYTF.